This T cell receptor beta chain is drawn from a study of graft-versus-host responses after intestinal transplantation. General study findings and limits: Early HvG declines after transplant were associated with peak circulating GvH clone levels.

Method: immunoSEQ multiplex PCR; TCRdb's copy keeps in-frame clones and lacks some. The data hold approximately 90,000 clones, with around 93% observed a single time. CDR1 is MNHEY, CDR2 SMNVEV, per germline (reference sequence). The CDR3 is 15 amino acids. V was clipped by 1 base and J by 5 bases, with 13 bases between them. A remark on this clone: Antigen unknown.

This chain joins TRBV27 and TRBJ2-3, with D possibly TRBD1 on 5 matching bases. The clonotype was recovered from a human donor who received an intestinal transplant. Specimen: unstimulated CD8+ T cells sorted from spleen or lymph node cells, collected before intestinal transplant. The CDR3 DNA follows: TGTGCCAGCAGTTTATTGACAGAAAGGGGAGATACGCAGTATTTT. This encodes CASSLLTERGDTQYF.